Listed below are T cell receptor beta chains from one sample, sequenced in a study of blood T cell repertoires in COVID-19. The table came from immunoSEQ multiplex PCR; TCRdb's copy has only in-frame clones and leaves some out. The table lists about 200,000 clones, roughly 90% of them singletons, with roughly 6% in the top ten. Sequenced material: peripheral blood. Every receptor here comes from a man aged 60 to 75 who had recovered from COVID-19. CDR3s include the opening cysteine and the closing phenylalanine or tryptophan. A D gene is named only where the DNA matches it firmly. The size entry is marked missing in some rows and otherwise reads once, few, many or a size class.

TRBD1	TRBV5-4	NA	TRBJ1-4	TGTGCCAGCAGCATAGGGACAGGGGGAGGTGAAAAACTGTTTTTT	CASSIGTGGGEKLFF
NA	TRBV19	NA	TRBJ1-2	TGTGCCAGTAGTATAGTACAGGAGCATGGCTACACCTTC	CASSIVQEHGYTF
NA	TRBV2	NA	TRBJ2-1	TGTGCCAGCAGTGGATCTACTAGCACCTCCTACAATGAGCAGTTCTTC	CASSGSTSTSYNEQFF
NA	TRBV21-1	NA	TRBJ2-3	TGTGCCCCGAAGGGGGGGTTACCAGATACGCAGTATTTT	CAPKGGLPDTQYF
TRBD1	TRBV6-2/TRBV6-3	few	TRBJ1-5	TGTGCCAGCAGTGACAGGGGGCTTCAGCCCCAGCATTTT	CASSDRGLQPQHF
TRBD1	TRBV19	once	TRBJ1-5	TGTGCCAGTAGTATAAGAGGGACAGGGGTTCAGCCCCAGCATTTT	CASSIRGTGVQPQHF
TRBD1	TRBV5-5	NA	TRBJ1-3	TGTGCCAGCAGCACTGGACAGGGTGGAAACACCATATATTTT	CASSTGQGGNTIYF
TRBD1	TRBV4-3	NA	TRBJ2-3	TGCGCCAGCAGCGGTAGGACAGGTCACACAGATACGCAGTATTTT	CASSGRTGHTDTQYF
TRBD2	TRBV7-3	NA	TRBJ2-1	TGTGCCAGCAGCTTATATGCCACAACTAGCGGGAGGGCACGGTACAATGAGCAGTTCTTC	CASSLYATTSGRARYNEQFF
NA	TRBV6-5	NA	TRBJ1-2	TGTGCCAGCAGTTACTCGTCTCGCTATGGCACCTTC	CASSYSSRYGTF
NA	TRBV14	NA	TRBJ1-1	TGTGCCAGCAGCCAACCCCAGGGAGGGGGGACTGAAGCTTTCTTT	CASSQPQGGGTEAFF
NA	TRBV19	NA	TRBJ2-2	TGTGCCAGTAGTCTTAAACTCTACCAGGGGATCGGGAACACCGGGGAGCTGTTTTTT	CASSLKLYQGIGNTGELFF
TRBD2	TRBV3-1/TRBV3-2	NA	TRBJ2-7	TGTGCCAGCAGCCCCTCCCCTGGCGGGGGGACCTACGAGCAGTACTTC	CASSPSPGGGTYEQYF
NA	TRBV5-1	NA	TRBJ2-7	TGCGCCAGCATGGATGGAAAGACTACCTCCTACGAGCAGTACTTC	CASMDGKTTSYEQYF
NA	TRBV7-3	NA	TRBJ2-6	TGTGCCAGCAGTTCGGCGGGGGCGTTTCTCTCTGGGGCCAACGTCCTGACTTTC	CASSSAGAFLSGANVLTF
TRBD2	TRBV5-4	NA	TRBJ2-5	TGTGCCGGAACTAGCGGCACAGAAGAGACCCAGTACTTC	CAGTSGTEETQYF
NA	TRBV27	NA	TRBJ2-3	TGTGCCAGCAGCAGGTTTCTCCTACTCAAAGCAGATACGCAGTATTTT	CASSRFLLLKADTQYF
TRBD2	TRBV4-1	NA	TRBJ2-7	TGCGCCAGCAGCCAAGTGCCTGCGGGGGGTCCCTACGAGCAGTACTTC	CASSQVPAGGPYEQYF
NA	TRBV5-1	NA	TRBJ1-5	TGCGCCAGCAGCTTGAGTGGAGGGAGCAATCAGCCCCAGCATTTT	CASSLSGGSNQPQHF
NA	TRBV19	NA	TRBJ2-1	TGTGCCAGTAGGGTACAGGGATGGGAGTTCTTC	CASRVQGWEFF
NA	TRBV5-4	NA	TRBJ1-2	TGTGCCAGCAGCTTGGACAGCCTAAACTATGGCTACACCTTC	CASSLDSLNYGYTF
NA	TRBV2	NA	TRBJ2-7	TGTGCCAGCAGTGTAGGGGACACCTCCTACGAGCAGTACTTC	CASSVGDTSYEQYF
TRBD1	TRBV2	once	TRBJ2-3	TGTGCCATCACCGGGACAGGGCATCCAGATACGCAGTATTTT	CAITGTGHPDTQYF
NA	TRBV2	NA	TRBJ1-5	TGTGCCAGCAGAGATCAGGGTATCAGCAATCAGCCCCAGCATTTT	CASRDQGISNQPQHF
NA	TRBV7-9	NA	TRBJ1-1	TGTGCCAGCAGCACCGGGAACACTGAAGCTTTCTTT	CASSTGNTEAFF
TRBD2	TRBV12-5	NA	TRBJ2-5	TGTGCTAGTGGTTTGGCCAGGGGTAGCGGGAGGGCCCAAGAGACCCAGTACTTC	CASGLARGSGRAQETQYF
TRBD1	TRBV3-1/TRBV3-2	NA	TRBJ2-7	TGTGCCAGCAGCCCGGAACCGGGACAGGGTTACGAGCAGTACTTC	CASSPEPGQGYEQYF
NA	TRBV21-1	NA	TRBJ2-7	TGTGCCAGCAGCAAAGGCGGGCCCGATCAGAACGAGCAGTACTTC	CASSKGGPDQNEQYF
TRBD1	TRBV5-4	NA	TRBJ2-3	TGTGCCAGCAGCCTAGACAGGGGGGCAGATACGCAGTATTTT	CASSLDRGADTQYF
TRBD1	TRBV5-4	NA	TRBJ2-4	TGTGCCAGCAGCTCCCCGGGACAGGGGGCGAGAGACATTCAGTACTTC	CASSSPGQGARDIQYF
NA	TRBV9	few	TRBJ2-2	TGTGCCAGCAGCAGTCGAAGGGGAACGAACACCGGGGAGCTGTTTTTT	CASSSRRGTNTGELFF
NA	TRBV9	NA	TRBJ1-4	TGTGCCAGCAGCGTAGACCCCGACAGGCCTAATGAAAAACTGTTTTTT	CASSVDPDRPNEKLFF
NA	TRBV7-9	NA	TRBJ1-2	TGTGCCAGCAGCCCGGGACAAATTAACTATGGCTACACCTTC	CASSPGQINYGYTF
TRBD1	TRBV27	NA	TRBJ1-1	TGTGCCAGCAAACGGGACAGGGTCCACACTGAAGCTTTCTTT	CASKRDRVHTEAFF
TRBD2	TRBV24-1	NA	TRBJ2-1	TGTGCCACCAGTGATGGAAAGGAGCGACTAGCGGGGGGGAGGGAGCAGTTCTTC	CATSDGKERLAGGREQFF
NA	TRBV18	NA	TRBJ1-2	TGTGCCAGCTCACCAGGGGCGAGCTCTAACTATGGCTACACCTTC	CASSPGASSNYGYTF
TRBD2	TRBV18	NA	TRBJ2-2	TGTGCCAGCTCACCCGGACTAGCGGAGAACACCGGGGAGCTGTTTTTT	CASSPGLAENTGELFF
NA	TRBV6-5	NA	TRBJ1-4	TGTGCCAGCAGTTACGGGGTAGAGGGTAGAAAACTGTTTTTT	CASSYGVEGRKLFF
NA	TRBV28	NA	TRBJ2-7	TGTGCCAGCAGTTTAGTAGGGGCCTCCTACGAGCAGTACTTC	CASSLVGASYEQYF
TRBD2	TRBV6-6	NA	TRBJ2-3	TGTGCCGCCCTATTAGCGGGGGCCGATACGCAGTATTTT	CAALLAGADTQYF
NA	TRBV5-1	NA	TRBJ2-5	TGCGCCAGCAGCTTGGGTCAGGGGCAAGAGACCCAGTACTTC	CASSLGQGQETQYF
NA	TRBV7-8	NA	TRBJ1-5	TGTGCCAGCAGCAGCTCGGGATTGGGCAATCAGCCCCAGCATTTT	CASSSSGLGNQPQHF
TRBD1	TRBV6-6	NA	TRBJ1-2	TGTGCCAGCAGAGACTTCTCCGGGACAGGGTCTTCGGGCTACACCTTC	CASRDFSGTGSSGYTF
NA	TRBV7-9	NA	TRBJ2-5	TGTGCCAGCAGCCAGGACGGACTTGCCCAAGAGACCCAGTACTTC	CASSQDGLAQETQYF
TRBD2	TRBV3-1/TRBV3-2	NA	TRBJ2-3	TGTGCCGGAAGAGGCGGGAGGGCCTGCACAGATACGCAGTATTTT	CAGRGGRACTDTQYF
NA	TRBV7-9	few	TRBJ2-2	TGTGCCAGCAGCACCGGAGTCTGGACGAACACCGGGGAGCTGTTTTTT	CASSTGVWTNTGELFF
TRBD2	TRBV27	NA	TRBJ2-5	TGTGCCAGCAGTTTCATTAGCGGGAACAGAGAGACCCAGTACTTC	CASSFISGNRETQYF
NA	TRBV18	NA	TRBJ1-2	TGTGCCAGCTCACCTAATACAGGGAATAACTATGGCTACACCTTC	CASSPNTGNNYGYTF
TRBD1	TRBV19	NA	TRBJ1-4	TGTGCCAGTAGAGGTGGACAGGGCTTGGCTAATGAAAAACTGTTTTTT	CASRGGQGLANEKLFF
NA	TRBV4-3	NA	TRBJ2-1	TGCGCCAGCAGCCAGATGTTAGGAGACGTAACCTACAATGAGCAGTTCTTC	CASSQMLGDVTYNEQFF
NA	TRBV5-1	few	TRBJ1-2	TGCGCCAGCAGCTTGGGACAGAACTATGGCTACACCTTC	CASSLGQNYGYTF
TRBD1	TRBV19	NA	TRBJ2-5	TGTGCCAGTAGGCCGACAGGGGGTTTACAGACCCAGTACTTC	CASRPTGGLQTQYF
TRBD2	TRBV6-5	NA	TRBJ2-5	TGTGCCAGCAGGGGGACTAGCGGGAGTGGGACCCAGTACTTC	CASRGTSGSGTQYF
TRBD1	TRBV7-8	NA	TRBJ2-7	TGTGCCAGCAGCCCCCGGACAGGGAACGCCTACGAGCAGTACTTC	CASSPRTGNAYEQYF
TRBD1	TRBV6-2/TRBV6-3	NA	TRBJ1-1	TGTGCCAGCAGTATGAGGACAGGCGGGACTGAAGCTTTCTTT	CASSMRTGGTEAFF
TRBD1	TRBV10-3	NA	TRBJ1-6	TGTGCCATCAGTGAGGGGACAGGGGAGTCTTCACCCCTCCACTTT	CAISEGTGESSPLHF
NA	TRBV14	few	TRBJ1-1	TGTGCCAGCAGCCTAGGGGTCAGCACTGAAGCTTTCTTT	CASSLGVSTEAFF
TRBD1	TRBV9	NA	TRBJ1-4	TGTGCCAGCAGCGTAGTGGGACAGGGAGGGGAAAAACTGTTTTTT	CASSVVGQGGEKLFF